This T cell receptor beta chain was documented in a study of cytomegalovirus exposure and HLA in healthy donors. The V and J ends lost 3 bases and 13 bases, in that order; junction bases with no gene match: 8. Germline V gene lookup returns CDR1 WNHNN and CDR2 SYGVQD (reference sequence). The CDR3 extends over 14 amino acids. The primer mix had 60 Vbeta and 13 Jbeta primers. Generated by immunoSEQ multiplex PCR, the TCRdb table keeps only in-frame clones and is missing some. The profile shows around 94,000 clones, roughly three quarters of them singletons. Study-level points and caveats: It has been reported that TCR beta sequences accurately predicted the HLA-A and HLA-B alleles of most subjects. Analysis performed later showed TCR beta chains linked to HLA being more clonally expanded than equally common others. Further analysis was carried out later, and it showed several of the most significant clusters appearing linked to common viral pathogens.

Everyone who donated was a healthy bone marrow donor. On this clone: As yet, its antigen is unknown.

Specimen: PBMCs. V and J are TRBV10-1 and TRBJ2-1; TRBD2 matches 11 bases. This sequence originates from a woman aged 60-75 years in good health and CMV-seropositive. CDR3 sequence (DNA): TGCGCCAGCAGTGACCCCTTGACTAGCGGGGCACAGTTCTTC. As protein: CASSDPLTSGAQFF.